The following is a T cell receptor beta chain sequence with its context. Its antigen is unidentified. A multiplex PCR was run with 60 Vbeta primers and 13 Jbeta primers. Here immunoSEQ multiplex PCR was the method, and the copy in TCRdb shows in-frame clones only, minus some. The data hold about 170,000 clones, with 75% to 90% observed a single time. The data are from a study of cytomegalovirus exposure and HLA in healthy donors. Study as a whole: Around 83% of several hundred genotyped donors fell in the Caucasian-associated ancestry cluster.

The germline V gene encodes CDR1 KGHSH and CDR2 LQKENI. Germline trimming cut 6 bases from V and 6 bases from J; bases unmatched to any gene: 5. This CDR3 is 15 amino acids long. Points from the study as a whole: In a later analysis, at a false discovery rate of 0.05, some 17,000 TCR beta sequences were associated with HLA alleles. TCR beta V segments were, for the most part, productive about 90% or about 30% of the time in an earlier analysis. There were some 150 TCR beta chains listed as cytomegalovirus-associated.

Material for sequencing was PBMCs. V is TRBV18 and J is TRBJ2-1, with TRBD2 matching 13 bases. The receptor was isolated from a woman aged 45-60 years in good health and CMV-seropositive. The CDR3 reads CASSPGLAGVNEQFF. CDR3 coding DNA: TGTGCCAGCTCTCCCGGACTAGCGGGGGTCAATGAGCAGTTCTTC.